The 18 T cell receptor beta chains in this list originate from one sample, sequenced in a study of cytomegalovirus exposure and HLA in healthy donors. This PCR relied on a set of 60 Vbeta primers and 13 Jbeta primers. Data came from immunoSEQ multiplex PCR; TCRdb stores just in-frame clones and leaves some out. The sample records approximately 150,000 clones, roughly four fifths being singletons. Sequencing input: PBMCs. All receptors derive from a man aged 45 to 65 in good health and CMV-seropositive.

CDR3 region: CASRPAAGPVGETQYF. The DNA of the CDR3 is TGTGCCAGCAGACCGGCGGCGGGGCCCGTGGGGGAGACCCAGTACTTC. The chain links TRBV7-9 to TRBJ2-5, with D possibly being TRBD2 (6 bases). In germline, CDR1 is SEHNR, CDR2 FQNEAQ (reference sequence). V lost 6 bases, J lost 5 bases, and 22 bases lay in between. The CDR3 contains 16 residues.

A word on this clone: An end of the junction does not agree with germline; a read error may underlie this. The V and J genes are TRBV6-6 and TRBJ2-7; D is ambiguous. CDR3 length: 10 residues. Germline V gives CDR1 MNHNY, CDR2 SVGAGI (reference sequence). The CDR3 loop reads CASSYPFQVF. DNA of the CDR3: TGTGCCAGCAGTTACCCATTTCAGGTCTTC.

The chain couples TRBV18 to TRBJ1-1; D is ambiguous. This CDR3 is 12 amino acids long. Germline V gives CDR1 KGHSH, CDR2 LQKENI. V lost 3 bases and J lost 10, with 12 bases in between. In DNA, the CDR3 is TGTGCCAGCTCACCCGGGGAAGAGGGAGCTTTCTTT. Encoded protein: CASSPGEEGAFF.

CDR3 residues: CASSSDRVPTEAFF. For the CDR3, the DNA is TGTGCCAGCAGTTCAGACAGGGTTCCCACTGAAGCTTTCTTT. The chain carries TRBV27 and TRBJ1-1; TRBD1 agrees at 7 bases. The CDR3 sequence is 14 residues long. V dropped 4 bases and J dropped 4; count of bases not matched to a gene: 6. Germline CDR1 reads MNHEY; CDR2 reads SMNVEV (reference sequence).

This chain uses TRBV6-5 with TRBJ2-2, with D maybe TRBD1 (5 bases). The germline V gene has CDR1 MNHEY and CDR2 SVGAGI. V lost 6 bases and J lost 4, with 12 bases in between. The CDR3 spans 14 residues. The CDR3 loop reads CASRSDSPTGELFF. The CDR3 coding sequence is TGTGCCAGCAGATCTGACAGCCCCACCGGGGAGCTGTTTTTT.

V is TRBV28 and J is TRBJ1-5, with TRBD1 matching 8 bases. V gave up 6 bases and J gave up 1 base; unmatched junction bases: 8. This CDR3 has 16 amino acids. Germline CDR1 reads MDHEN; CDR2 reads SYDVKM. CDR3 bases: TGTGCCAGCAGACCTCAGACAGGGGAAAGCAATCAGCCCCAGCATTTT. It encodes CASRPQTGESNQPQHF.

The V gene is TRBV29-1, the J gene TRBJ2-7, with TRBD1 matching 8 bases. CDR1 is SQVTM and CDR2 is ANQGSEA in the germline V gene. CDR3 length: 13 amino acids. The V and J ends lost 6 bases and 7 bases, in that order; junction bases with no gene match: 11. CDR3 coding DNA: TGCAGCGTGGCGACAGGGGATCTGGTAGAGCAGTACTTC. Its protein product is CSVATGDLVEQYF.

The chain recombines TRBV5-4 with TRBJ2-7; 8 bases fit TRBD1. Trimming at V came to 4 bases and at J to 3 bases, leaving 6 bases not matched to a gene. Germline lookup yields CDR1 SGHNT and CDR2 YYREEE (reference sequence). This CDR3 is built from 14 residues. CDR3 in amino acids: CASSPDRGNYEQYF. The CDR3 DNA is TGTGCCAGCAGCCCCGACAGGGGAAACTACGAGCAGTACTTC.

The CDR3 DNA follows: TGTGCCAGTAGTATTGTCGCCGGGAACACCGGGGAGCTGTTTTTT. As protein: CASSIVAGNTGELFF. This chain uses TRBV19 with TRBJ2-2, with D hard to call. The CDR3 loop spans 15 amino acids. Germline CDR1 and CDR2: LNHDA and SQIVND (reference sequence). Trimming removed 3 bases from V and 1 base from J, with 9 bases in between.

This clone was seen more than once but under ten times. The rearrangement uses TRBV4-3 and TRBJ2-7; weak D call: TRBD2 (7 bases). CDR1 and CDR2 (germline): LGHNA, YSLEER. V was cut by 1 base and J by 4 bases, with 17 bases left in between. This CDR3 comprises 16 residues. The CDR3 DNA is TGCGCCAGCAGCCAAGTCAACGGCGGGGGCGTGTACGAGCAGTACTTC. Encoded protein: CASSQVNGGGVYEQYF.

The chain carries TRBV15 and TRBJ2-7; 8 nucleotides match TRBD2. The CDR3 has 15 residues. CDR1 is LNHNV, CDR2 YYDKDF, per germline (reference sequence). V was pared by 0 bases and J by 1 base, with 2 bases of the junction left unmatched. The CDR3 region is CATSRDPSGSYEQYF. The CDR3 DNA reads as TGTGCCACCAGCAGAGATCCTAGCGGGTCCTACGAGCAGTACTTC.

V usage is TRBV7-9 and J usage is TRBJ2-1; TRBD1 matches 10 bases. J lost 7 bases, V lost 4 bases, and 10 bases had no gene match. The CDR3 contains 16 residues. CDR1 is SEHNR and CDR2 is FQNEAQ in the germline V gene (reference sequence). The CDR3 nucleotides are TGTGCCAGCAGCTCACCGGGACAGGGGATTAAAAATGAGCAGTTCTTC. Translating gives CASSSPGQGIKNEQFF.

This chain links TRBV5-1 with TRBJ2-5; 10 bases are shared with TRBD1. Germline CDR1 is SGHRS and CDR2 is YFSETQ. Unmatched junction bases numbered 9, after V lost 2 bases and J lost 5 bases. The CDR3 totals 16 residues. The CDR3 region is CASSLEPGQGMETQYF. The CDR3 nucleotides are TGCGCCAGCAGCTTAGAGCCGGGACAGGGGATGGAGACCCAGTACTTC.

The chain uses TRBV7-8 and TRBJ2-1; 8 bases agree with TRBD2. V was pared by 1 base and J by 8 bases, with 4 bases of the junction left unmatched. The CDR3 covers 14 residues. From germline, CDR1 is SGHVS and CDR2 FQNEAQ. This CDR3 is CASSLVREEDEQFF. The CDR3 coding sequence is TGTGCCAGCAGCTTAGTGCGGGAGGAAGATGAGCAGTTCTTC.

This rearrangement joins TRBV7-8 to TRBJ1-5, with D perhaps matching TRBD1 (5 bases). Germline V lookup: CDR1 SGHVS, CDR2 FQNEAQ. Trimming left V 3 bases short and J 4 bases short, with 16 bases between. The CDR3 is 16 amino acids. The CDR3 DNA reads as TGTGCCAGCAGCTTTACTCTCGGGGGGGGGAATCAGCCCCAGCATTTT. Translating it yields CASSFTLGGGNQPQHF.

The rearrangement uses TRBV28 and TRBJ1-1; tentatively, D is TRBD1 (6 bases). CDR1 is MDHEN, CDR2 SYDVKM, per germline. Trimming took 11 bases from V and 6 from J, leaving 19 bases between them. The CDR3 consists of 13 residues. The CDR3 sequence: CAGGGQGRSEAFF. In DNA form, the CDR3 reads TGTGCCGGGGGGGGGCAGGGGAGATCTGAAGCTTTCTTT.

V is TRBV19 and J is TRBJ2-4; the match to TRBD2 covers 12 bases. The CDR3 covers 16 residues. Germline assignment: CDR1 LNHDA and CDR2 SQIVND (reference sequence). V lost 5 bases and J lost 4; bases outside the gene matches: 6. Here the CDR3 reads CASSSGLAGRKNIQYF. CDR3 nucleotides: TGTGCCAGTAGTTCTGGACTAGCGGGGCGAAAAAACATTCAGTACTTC.

The genes are TRBV5-1 and TRBJ1-4; D unresolved. Between the trimmed V and J ends, which lost 0 bases and 3 bases, there was a span of 6 bases. The CDR3 runs 14 residues. Germline CDR1 reads SGHRS; CDR2 reads YFSETQ. The CDR3 region is CASSLAGANEKLFF. As DNA, the CDR3 is TGCGCCAGCAGCTTGGCCGGTGCTAATGAAAAACTGTTTTTT.